This TCR beta chain came from a study of spatial heterogeneity in lung cancer. Time point noted: blood at routine non-recurrence follow-up after resection. The CDR3 covers 15 residues. This clonotype occurred a few times. This beta chain is a stray read from a library made for alpha chains; its abundance is not meaningful. TCRdb processed the 5' RACE reads anew with MiXCR; each CDR3 protein has one entry. In the table there are approximately 800 distinct CDR3 sequences, more than 65% of which are singletons. The chain carries TRBV21-1 and TRBJ2-7. TRBV21-1 is labeled a pseudogene. The origin of this receptor is a female donor with early-stage non-small cell lung cancer. The starting material was PBMCs, obtained at follow-up. The CDR3 region is CASSKAGRVGGEQYF. Here the CDR3 DNA reads TGTGCCAGCAGCAAAGCGGGACGCGTCGGCGGCGAGCAGTACTTC.